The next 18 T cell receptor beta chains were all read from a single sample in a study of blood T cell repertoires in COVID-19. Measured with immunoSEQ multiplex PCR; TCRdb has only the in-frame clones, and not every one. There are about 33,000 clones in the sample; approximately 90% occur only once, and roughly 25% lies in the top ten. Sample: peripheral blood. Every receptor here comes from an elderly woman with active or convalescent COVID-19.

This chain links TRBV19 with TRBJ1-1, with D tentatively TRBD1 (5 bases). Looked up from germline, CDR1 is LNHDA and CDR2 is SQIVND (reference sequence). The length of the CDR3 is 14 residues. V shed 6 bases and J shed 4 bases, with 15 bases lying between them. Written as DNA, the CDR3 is TGTGCCAGTAGCCAGGGAGGTGGGAGCACTGAAGCTTTCTTT. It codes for CASSQGGGSTEAFF.

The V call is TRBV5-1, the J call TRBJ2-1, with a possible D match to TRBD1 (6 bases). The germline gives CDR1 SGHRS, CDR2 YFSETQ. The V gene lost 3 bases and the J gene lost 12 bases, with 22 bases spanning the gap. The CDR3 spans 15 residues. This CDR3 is CASSSGQNLGPAQFF. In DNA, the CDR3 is TGCGCCAGCAGCTCGGGACAAAATCTAGGCCCGGCGCAGTTCTTC.

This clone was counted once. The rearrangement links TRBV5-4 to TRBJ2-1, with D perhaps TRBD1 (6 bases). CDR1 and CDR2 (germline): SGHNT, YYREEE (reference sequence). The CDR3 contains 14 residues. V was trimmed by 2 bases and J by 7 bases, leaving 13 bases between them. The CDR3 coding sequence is TGTGCCAGCAGCTTCGGACAGAGAAGGAATGAGCAGTTCTTC. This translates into CASSFGQRRNEQFF.

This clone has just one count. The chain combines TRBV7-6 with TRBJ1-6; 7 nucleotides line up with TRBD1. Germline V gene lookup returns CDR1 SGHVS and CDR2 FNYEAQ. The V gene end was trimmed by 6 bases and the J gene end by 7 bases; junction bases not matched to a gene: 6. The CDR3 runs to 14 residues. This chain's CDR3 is CASRADRVNSPLHF. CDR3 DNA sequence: TGTGCCAGCAGAGCCGACAGGGTAAATTCACCCCTCCACTTT.

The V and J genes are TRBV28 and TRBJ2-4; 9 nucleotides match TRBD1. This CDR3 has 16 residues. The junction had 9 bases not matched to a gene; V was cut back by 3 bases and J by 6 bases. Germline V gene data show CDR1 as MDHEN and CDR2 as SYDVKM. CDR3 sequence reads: CASSFPGQGGSNIQYF. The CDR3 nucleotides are TGTGCCAGCAGTTTCCCGGGACAGGGTGGTTCAAACATTCAGTACTTC.

CDR3 nucleotides: TGTGCCAGCAGTTACTTCTCAGGGTTGAACACTGAAGCTTTCTTT. Its protein is CASSYFSGLNTEAFF. The chain carries TRBV6-5 and TRBJ1-1, with a tentative D call TRBD1 (5 bases). The germline gives CDR1 MNHEY, CDR2 SVGAGI. V gave up 1 base and J gave up 0 bases, with 9 bases separating them. The CDR3 has 15 residues.

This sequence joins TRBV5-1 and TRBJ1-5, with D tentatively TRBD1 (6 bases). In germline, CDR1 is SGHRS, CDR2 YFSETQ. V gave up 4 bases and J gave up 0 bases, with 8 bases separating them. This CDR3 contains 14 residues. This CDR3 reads CASSVDSSNQPQHF. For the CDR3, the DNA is TGCGCCAGCAGCGTGGACAGTAGCAATCAGCCCCAGCATTTT.

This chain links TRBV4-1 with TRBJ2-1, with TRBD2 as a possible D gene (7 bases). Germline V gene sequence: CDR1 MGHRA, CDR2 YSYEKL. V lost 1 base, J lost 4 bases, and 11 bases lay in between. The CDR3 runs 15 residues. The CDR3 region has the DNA TGCGCCAGCAGCCAAGCGGGGGGCCAGTACAATGAGCAGTTCTTC. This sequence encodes CASSQAGGQYNEQFF.

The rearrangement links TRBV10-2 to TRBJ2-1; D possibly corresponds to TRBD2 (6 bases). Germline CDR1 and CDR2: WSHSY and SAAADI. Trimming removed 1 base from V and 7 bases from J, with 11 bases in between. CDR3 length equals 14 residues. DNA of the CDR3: TGCGCCAGCAGTGAGTGGGACTGGGTTAATGAGCAGTTCTTC. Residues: CASSEWDWVNEQFF.

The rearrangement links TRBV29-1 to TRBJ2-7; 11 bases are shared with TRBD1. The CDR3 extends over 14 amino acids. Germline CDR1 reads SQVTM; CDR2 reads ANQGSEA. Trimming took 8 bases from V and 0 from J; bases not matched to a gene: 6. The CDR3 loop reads CSTTGTGGSYEQYF. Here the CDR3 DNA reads TGCAGCACAACCGGGACAGGGGGCTCCTACGAGCAGTACTTC.

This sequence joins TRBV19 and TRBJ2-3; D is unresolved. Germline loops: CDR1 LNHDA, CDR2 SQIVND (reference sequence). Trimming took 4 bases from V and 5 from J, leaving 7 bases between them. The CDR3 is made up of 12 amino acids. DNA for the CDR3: TGTGCCAGTAGTACCGAGAGAGATACGCAGTATTTT. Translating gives CASSTERDTQYF.

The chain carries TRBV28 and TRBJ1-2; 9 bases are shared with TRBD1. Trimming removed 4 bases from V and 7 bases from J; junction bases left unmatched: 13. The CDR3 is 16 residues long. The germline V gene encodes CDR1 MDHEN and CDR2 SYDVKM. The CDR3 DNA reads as TGTGCCAGCAGTTCGAGTCCCGGGACAGGGCGAAGTGGCTACACCTTC. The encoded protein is CASSSSPGTGRSGYTF.

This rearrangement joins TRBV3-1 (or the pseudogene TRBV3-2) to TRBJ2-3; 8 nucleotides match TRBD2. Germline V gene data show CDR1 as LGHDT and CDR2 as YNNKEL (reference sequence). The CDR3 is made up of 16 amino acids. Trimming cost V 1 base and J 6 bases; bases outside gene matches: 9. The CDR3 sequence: CASSQARGAPSDTQYF. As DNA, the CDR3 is TGTGCCAGCAGCCAAGCGCGGGGGGCCCCATCGGATACGCAGTATTTT.

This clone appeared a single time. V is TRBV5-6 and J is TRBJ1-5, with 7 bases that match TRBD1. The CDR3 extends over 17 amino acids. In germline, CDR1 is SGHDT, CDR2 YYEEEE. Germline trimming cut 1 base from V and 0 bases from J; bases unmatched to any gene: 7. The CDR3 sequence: CASSLLRDSYSNQPQHF. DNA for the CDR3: TGTGCCAGCAGCTTGTTACGGGACAGTTATAGCAATCAGCCCCAGCATTTT.

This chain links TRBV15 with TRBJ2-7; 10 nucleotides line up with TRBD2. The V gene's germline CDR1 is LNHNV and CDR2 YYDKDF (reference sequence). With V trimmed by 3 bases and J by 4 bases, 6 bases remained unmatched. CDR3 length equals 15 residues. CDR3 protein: CATSSGAGGPYEQYF. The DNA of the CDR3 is TGTGCCACCAGCAGCGGAGCGGGGGGGCCTTACGAGCAGTACTTC.

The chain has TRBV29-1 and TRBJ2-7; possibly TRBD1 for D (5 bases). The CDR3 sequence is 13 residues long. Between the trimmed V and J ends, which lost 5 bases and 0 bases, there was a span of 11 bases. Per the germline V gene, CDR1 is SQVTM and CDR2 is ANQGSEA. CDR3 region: CSVTGQLSYEQYF. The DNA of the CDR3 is TGCAGCGTTACTGGACAACTCTCCTACGAGCAGTACTTC.

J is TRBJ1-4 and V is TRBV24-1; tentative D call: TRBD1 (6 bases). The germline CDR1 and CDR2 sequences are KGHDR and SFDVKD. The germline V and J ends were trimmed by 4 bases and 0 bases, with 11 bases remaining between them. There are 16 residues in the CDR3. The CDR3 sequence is CATSEPDRPTNEKLFF. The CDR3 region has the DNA TGTGCCACCAGTGAACCCGACAGGCCAACTAATGAAAAACTGTTTTTT.

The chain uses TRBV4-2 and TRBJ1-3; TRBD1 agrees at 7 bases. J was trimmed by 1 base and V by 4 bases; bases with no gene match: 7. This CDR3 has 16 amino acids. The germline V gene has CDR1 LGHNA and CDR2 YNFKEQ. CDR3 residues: CASSPGQAISGNTIYF. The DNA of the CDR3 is TGTGCCAGCAGCCCAGGACAGGCTATTTCTGGAAACACCATATATTTT.